The rows below give T cell receptor beta chains drawn from one sample of a study of blood T cell repertoires in COVID-19. Sequenced by immunoSEQ multiplex PCR; TCRdb stores in-frame clones only, minus some. This sample has around 480,000 clones, with 88% found just once. Sample: peripheral blood. The source is a woman between 50 and 59 years old with COVID-19, enrolled during active disease. CDR3s include the opening cysteine and the closing phenylalanine or tryptophan. D genes are given only for firm matches. For some rows the clone size is stated as once, few or many, or as a class when expanded; others skip it.

cdr3_aa cdr3_nt j_call v_call d_call clone_size
CASSLGQANEKLFF TGTGCCAGCAGCTTGGGGCAGGCTAATGAAAAACTGTTTTTT TRBJ1-4 TRBV5-4 - -
CASSFPDSTLHF TGTGCCAGCAGCTTCCCGGACAGCACCCTCCACTTT TRBJ1-6 TRBV9 - few
CASSPGIRVGYTF TGTGCCAGCTCACCGGGCATCAGGGTAGGCTACACCTTC TRBJ1-2 TRBV18 - -
CASSSQSEGEQYF TGCGCCAGCAGCTCTCAATCGGAGGGCGAGCAGTACTTC TRBJ2-7 TRBV5-1 - -
CASSQFDSPSSYNEQFF TGCGCCAGCAGCCAATTTGACTCCCCAAGCTCCTACAATGAGCAGTTCTTC TRBJ2-1 TRBV4-1 - -
CASSSSASFNSPLHF TGTGCCAGCAGCTCCAGTGCCAGTTTTAATTCACCCCTCCACTTT TRBJ1-6 TRBV11-1 - once
CASSLERVETQYF TGTGCCAGCAGCTTAGAGAGGGTAGAGACCCAGTACTTC TRBJ2-5 TRBV11-2 - -
CASRQQGGSTEAFF TGCGCCAGCAGACAACAGGGAGGGAGCACTGAAGCTTTCTTT TRBJ1-1 TRBV5-1 - -
CASSQDPGDTEAFF TGTGCCAGCAGCCAAGATCCGGGGGACACTGAAGCTTTCTTT TRBJ1-1 TRBV3-1/TRBV3-2 - -
CASSPLPRLTSGNEQFF TGTGCCAGCAGTCCCCTTCCTCGACTTACTTCGGGTAATGAGCAGTTCTTC TRBJ2-1 TRBV6-4 - -
CASSAPLEEEKLFF TGTGCCAGCTCAGCGCCCCTAGAAGAGGAAAAACTGTTTTTT TRBJ1-4 TRBV18 - -
CASSLVLSSYNEQFF TGTGCCAGCAGCTTAGTTCTGAGCTCCTACAATGAGCAGTTCTTC TRBJ2-1 TRBV7-3 - -
CASSPRVSEGYTF TGTGCCAGCAGCCCCAGGGTCTCCGAAGGCTACACCTTC TRBJ1-2 TRBV12-3/TRBV12-4 - -
CASSLGGLAGGRDTQYF TGTGCCAGCAGCTTAGGCGGACTAGCCGGGGGACGTGATACGCAGTATTTT TRBJ2-3 TRBV11-2 TRBD2 -
CASSLELPGGTGELFF TGTGCCAGCAGCTTAGAGTTACCGGGGGGGACCGGGGAGCTGTTTTTT TRBJ2-2 TRBV11-2 TRBD2 -
CASSERTGGGEQFF TGTGCCAGCAGTGAACGGACAGGGGGTGGTGAGCAGTTCTTC TRBJ2-1 TRBV2 TRBD1 -
CASSYSVAGVKDTQYF TGTGCCAGCAGTTACTCTGTCGCGGGGGTAAAAGATACGCAGTATTTT TRBJ2-3 TRBV6-6 TRBD2 -
CASSYGQGTSYEQYF TGTGCCAGCAGTTACGGCCAGGGGACCTCCTACGAGCAGTACTTC TRBJ2-7 TRBV6-5 - -
CASSPDRGQTGELFF TGTGCCAGCAGCCCTGACAGGGGTCAGACCGGGGAGCTGTTTTTT TRBJ2-2 TRBV5-4 TRBD1 -
CATSFVLGLLTDTQYF TGTGCCACCAGTTTTGTTTTAGGACTACTCACAGATACGCAGTATTTT TRBJ2-3 TRBV24-1 - -
CSYGGRPTGELFF TGCAGCTACGGGGGAAGGCCCACCGGGGAGCTGTTTTTT TRBJ2-2 TRBV29-1 - -
CATSDSRGGTKNEQFF TGTGCCACCAGTGATTCCCGCGGGGGGACAAAGAATGAGCAGTTCTTC TRBJ2-1 TRBV24-1 TRBD2 -
CASRTGSTEAFF TGTGCCAGCAGAACGGGGAGCACTGAAGCTTTCTTT TRBJ1-1 TRBV27 - once
CASSFGVRGRESEAFF TGCGCCAGCAGCTTTGGGGTACGGGGTAGGGAATCAGAAGCTTTCTTT TRBJ1-1 TRBV5-1 - -
CASSQSGGFPTDTQYF TGTGCCAGCAGCCAGAGCGGGGGGTTCCCCACAGATACGCAGTATTTT TRBJ2-3 TRBV3-1/TRBV3-2 TRBD2 -
CASSIVGQGRAETEAFF TGTGCCAGTAGTATAGTGGGACAGGGCCGGGCGGAGACTGAAGCTTTCTTT TRBJ1-1 TRBV19 TRBD1 -
CASSIDLETEAFF TGTGCCAGTAGTATTGATTTGGAGACTGAAGCTTTCTTT TRBJ1-1 TRBV19 - few
CASSPQRSGLGTEAFF TGCGCCAGCAGCCCACAGAGATCAGGGCTGGGGACTGAAGCTTTCTTT TRBJ1-1 TRBV5-1 - -
CASSSILGVLEQFF TGTGCCAGCAGCTCGATCCTCGGGGTGTTGGAGCAGTTCTTC TRBJ2-1 TRBV11-2 - -
CASSQGDRANYEQYF TGCGCCAGCAGCCAAGGCGACAGGGCGAACTACGAGCAGTACTTC TRBJ2-7 TRBV4-1 TRBD1 many
CASSLIPGRTYEQYF TGCGCCAGCAGCTTGATACCAGGGAGGACCTACGAGCAGTACTTC TRBJ2-7 TRBV5-1 - -
CASSPEGIAGVISSNEQYF TGTGCCAGCAGCCCGGAGGGCATAGCGGGGGTGATTAGTTCCAACGAGCAGTACTTC TRBJ2-7 TRBV5-5 TRBD2 -
CASSLTGNTIYF TGTGCCAGCAGCTTAACAGGAAACACCATATATTTT TRBJ1-3 TRBV11-2 - -
CASSPGPGGAAEAFF TGTGCCAGCTCACCGGGTCCAGGGGGCGCGGCTGAAGCTTTCTTT TRBJ1-1 TRBV18 TRBD1 -
CASSRMVIGTGGDNQPQHF TGCGCCAGCAGCCGAATGGTTATCGGGACAGGGGGAGATAATCAGCCCCAGCATTTT TRBJ1-5 TRBV5-1 TRBD1 -
CASSIGAVQGAQHF TGTGCCAGTAGTATTGGGGCAGTTCAGGGGGCCCAGCATTTT TRBJ1-5 TRBV19 TRBD1 -
CASSSLRGGATEAFF TGTGCCAGCAGCTCCCTCCGGGGGGGGGCCACTGAAGCTTTCTTT TRBJ1-1 TRBV7-2 - -
CASSFPGGTHNEQFF TGTGCCAGCAGCTTCCCGGGGGGGACCCACAATGAGCAGTTCTTC TRBJ2-1 TRBV28 TRBD2 -
CAWSVSTGQPQHF TGTGCCTGGAGTGTTTCAACGGGTCAGCCCCAGCATTTT TRBJ1-5 TRBV30 - -
CASSQGNTEAFF TGTGCCAGCAGTCAGGGGAACACTGAAGCTTTCTTT TRBJ1-1 TRBV12-3/TRBV12-4 - -
CASSRTSANEQFF TGTGCCAGCAGTAGGACTAGCGCCAATGAGCAGTTCTTC TRBJ2-1 TRBV6-5 TRBD2 -
CASREYRGMNTEAFF TGTGCCAGCCGCGAGTACAGGGGCATGAACACTGAAGCTTTCTTT TRBJ1-1 TRBV6-5 TRBD1 -
CASSLARTDSYEQYF TGTGCCAGCAGCTTAGCGAGGACAGATTCCTACGAGCAGTACTTC TRBJ2-7 TRBV7-9 - few
CASSLGGLREKLFF TGCGCCAGCAGCTTGGGGGGGCTTCGAGAAAAACTGTTTTTT TRBJ1-4 TRBV5-1 - -
CASSVADTQYF TGTGCCAGCAGCGTTGCGGATACGCAGTATTTT TRBJ2-3 TRBV11-2 - -
CATSSLSWTSGNNEQFF TGTGCCACCAGCAGCCTGTCATGGACTAGCGGGAACAATGAGCAGTTCTTC TRBJ2-1 TRBV15 TRBD2 -
CASSLGLTGTRGEQYF TGTGCCAGCAGCTTAGGACTGACAGGGACCCGCGGCGAGCAGTACTTC TRBJ2-7 TRBV7-9 TRBD1 -
CASSLVGLGQLTAGNTIYF TGCGCCAGCAGCTTGGTCGGCTTGGGGCAGCTCACGGCTGGAAACACCATATATTTT TRBJ1-3 TRBV5-1 - -
CASSGYGLNTEAFF TGTGCCAGTAGTGGTTATGGCCTGAACACTGAAGCTTTCTTT TRBJ1-1 TRBV19 - -
CASSYIQLSYEQYF TGTGCCAGCAGTTACATACAGCTCTCCTACGAGCAGTACTTC TRBJ2-7 TRBV6-2/TRBV6-3 - -
CASSAYSDTQYF TGTGCCAGCAGCGCATACTCAGATACGCAGTATTTT TRBJ2-3 TRBV7-2 - -
CASSQTLAGEQFF TGTGCCAGCAGCCAAACTCTAGCGGGTGAGCAGTTCTTC TRBJ2-1 TRBV3-1/TRBV3-2 TRBD2 -
CAFGQETNEKLFF TGTGCCTTTGGACAGGAGACTAATGAAAAACTGTTTTTT TRBJ1-4 TRBV30 TRBD1 once
CASSGDRGQETQYF TGTGCCAGCAGTGGGGACAGGGGTCAAGAGACCCAGTACTTC TRBJ2-5 TRBV2 TRBD1 -
CAAQTGGYGYTF TGTGCCGCCCAAACGGGGGGATACGGCTACACCTTC TRBJ1-2 TRBV2 - -
CASSVLKETQYF TGTGCCAGCAGTGTACTTAAAGAGACCCAGTACTTC TRBJ2-5 TRBV2 - -
CACHRQGQMNTEAFF TGTGCCTGCCACCGACAGGGGCAAATGAACACTGAAGCTTTCTTT TRBJ1-1 TRBV30 TRBD1 -
CASSLSRGQYF TGTGCCAGCAGCTTGAGCAGAGGGCAGTATTTT TRBJ2-3 TRBV11-2 - -
CASSQGVNTEAFF TGTGCCAGCAGCCAGGGGGTGAACACTGAAGCTTTCTTT TRBJ1-1 TRBV7-8 TRBD1 -
CASTGTAYGYTF TGTGCCAGCACCGGGACAGCATATGGCTACACCTTC TRBJ1-2 TRBV2 TRBD1 few